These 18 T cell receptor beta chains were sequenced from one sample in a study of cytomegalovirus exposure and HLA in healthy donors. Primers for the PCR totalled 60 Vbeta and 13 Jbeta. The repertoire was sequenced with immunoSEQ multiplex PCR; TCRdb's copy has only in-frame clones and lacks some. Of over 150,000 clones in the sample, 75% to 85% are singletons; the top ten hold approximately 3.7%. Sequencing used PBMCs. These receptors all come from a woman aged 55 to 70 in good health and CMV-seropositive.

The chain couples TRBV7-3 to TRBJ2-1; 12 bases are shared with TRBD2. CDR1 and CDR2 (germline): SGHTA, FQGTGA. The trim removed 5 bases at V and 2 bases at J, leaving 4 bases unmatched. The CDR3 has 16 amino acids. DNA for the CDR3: TGTGCCAGCAGCCTGACTAGCGGGAGAGCCTACAATGAGCAGTTCTTC. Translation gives CASSLTSGRAYNEQFF. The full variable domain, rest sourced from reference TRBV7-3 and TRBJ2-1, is GAGVSQTPSNKVTEKGKYVELRCDPISGHTALYWYRQSLGQGPEFLIYFQGTGAADDSGLPNDRFFAVRPEGSVSTLKIQRTERGDSAVYLCASSLTSGRAYNEQFFGPGTRLTVL.

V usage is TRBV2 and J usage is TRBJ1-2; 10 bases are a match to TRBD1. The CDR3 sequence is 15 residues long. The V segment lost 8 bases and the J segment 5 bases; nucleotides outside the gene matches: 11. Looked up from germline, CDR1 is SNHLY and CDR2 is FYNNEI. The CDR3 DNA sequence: TGTGCCAGCTCTATAGCTATGGGACAGGGGTATGGCTACACCTTC. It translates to CASSIAMGQGYGYTF. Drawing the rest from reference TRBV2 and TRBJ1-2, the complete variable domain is EPEVTQTPSHQVTQMGQEVILRCVPISNHLYFYWYRQILGQKVEFLVSFYNNEISEKSEIFDDQFSVERPDGSNFTLKIRSTKLEDSAMYFCASSIAMGQGYGYTFGSGTRLTVV.

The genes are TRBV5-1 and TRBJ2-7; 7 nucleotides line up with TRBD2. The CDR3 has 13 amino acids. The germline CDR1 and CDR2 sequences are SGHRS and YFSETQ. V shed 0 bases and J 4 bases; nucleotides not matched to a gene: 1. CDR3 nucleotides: TGCGCCAGCAGCTTGGTGGGAGGGTACGAGCAGTACTTC. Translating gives CASSLVGGYEQYF.

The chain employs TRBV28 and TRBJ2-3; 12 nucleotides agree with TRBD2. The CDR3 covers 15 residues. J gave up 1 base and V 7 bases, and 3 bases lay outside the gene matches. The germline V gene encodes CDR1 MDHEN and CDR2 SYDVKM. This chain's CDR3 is CASNRTSGGTDTQYF. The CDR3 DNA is TGTGCCAGCAATAGGACTAGCGGGGGCACAGATACGCAGTATTTT.

The CDR3 region has the DNA TGTGCCAGCATTTCCGGGACAGGGGCCACCCATGAGCAGTTCTTC. It encodes CASISGTGATHEQFF. The chain carries TRBV2 and TRBJ2-1, with 10 bases aligning to TRBD1. The germline V gene has CDR1 SNHLY and CDR2 FYNNEI. V lost 7 bases and J lost 8; bases outside the gene matches: 11. This CDR3 comprises 15 residues.

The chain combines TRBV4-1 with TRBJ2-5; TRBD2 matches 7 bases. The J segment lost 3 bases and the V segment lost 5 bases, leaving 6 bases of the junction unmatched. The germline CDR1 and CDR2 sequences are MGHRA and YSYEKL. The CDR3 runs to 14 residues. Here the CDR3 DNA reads TGCGCCAGCAGCGGTAGCGGGTCCGAAGAGACCCAGTACTTC. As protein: CASSGSGSEETQYF.

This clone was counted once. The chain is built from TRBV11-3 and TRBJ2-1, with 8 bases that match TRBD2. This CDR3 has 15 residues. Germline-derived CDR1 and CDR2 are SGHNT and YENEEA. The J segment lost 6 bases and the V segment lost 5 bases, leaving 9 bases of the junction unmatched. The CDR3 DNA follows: TGTGCCAGCAGCCCAAGAGCGGGAGCTGCCAATGAGCAGTTCTTC. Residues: CASSPRAGAANEQFF.

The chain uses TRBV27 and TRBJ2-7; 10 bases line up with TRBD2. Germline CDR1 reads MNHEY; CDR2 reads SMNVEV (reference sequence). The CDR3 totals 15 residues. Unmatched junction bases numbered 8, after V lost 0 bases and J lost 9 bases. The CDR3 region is CASSLSASGSAGQYF. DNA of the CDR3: TGTGCCAGCAGTTTATCAGCTAGCGGGAGTGCGGGGCAGTACTTC.

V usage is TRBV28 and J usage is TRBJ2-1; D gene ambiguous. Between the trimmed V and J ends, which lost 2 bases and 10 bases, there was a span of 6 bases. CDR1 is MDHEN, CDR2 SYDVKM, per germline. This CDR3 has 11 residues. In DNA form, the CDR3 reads TGTGCCAGCAGTTTAATACGGGAGCAGTTCTTC. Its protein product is CASSLIREQFF.

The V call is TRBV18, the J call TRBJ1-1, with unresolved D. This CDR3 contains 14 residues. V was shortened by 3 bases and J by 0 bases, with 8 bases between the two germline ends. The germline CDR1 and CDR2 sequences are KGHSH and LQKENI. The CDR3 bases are TGTGCCAGCTCACCTGGCAGTTTGAACACTGAAGCTTTCTTT. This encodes CASSPGSLNTEAFF.

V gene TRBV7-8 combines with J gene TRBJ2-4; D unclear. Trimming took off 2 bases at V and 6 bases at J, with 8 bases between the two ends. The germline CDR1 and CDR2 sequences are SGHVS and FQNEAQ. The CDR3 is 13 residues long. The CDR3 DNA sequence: TGTGCCAGCAGCTTAAATGATAGAAACATTCAGTACTTC. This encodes CASSLNDRNIQYF.

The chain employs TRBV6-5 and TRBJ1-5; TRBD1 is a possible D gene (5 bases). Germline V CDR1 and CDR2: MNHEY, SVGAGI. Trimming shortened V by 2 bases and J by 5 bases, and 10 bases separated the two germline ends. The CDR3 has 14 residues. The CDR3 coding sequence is TGTGCCAGCAGTTACCGCGGGGGGGATCAGCCCCAGCATTTT. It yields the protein CASSYRGGDQPQHF.

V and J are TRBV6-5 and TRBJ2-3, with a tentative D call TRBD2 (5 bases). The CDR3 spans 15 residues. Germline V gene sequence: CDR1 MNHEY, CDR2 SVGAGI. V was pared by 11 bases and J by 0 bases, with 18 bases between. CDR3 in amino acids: CAVTVSGPSTDTQYF. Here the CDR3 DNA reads TGTGCCGTCACTGTAAGCGGACCTAGCACAGATACGCAGTATTTT.

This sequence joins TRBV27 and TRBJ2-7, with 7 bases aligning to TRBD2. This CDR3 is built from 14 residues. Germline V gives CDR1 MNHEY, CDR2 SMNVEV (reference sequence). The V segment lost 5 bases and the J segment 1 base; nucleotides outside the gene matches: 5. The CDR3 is CASSQPGLSYEQYF. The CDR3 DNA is TGTGCCAGCAGTCAACCGGGACTATCCTACGAGCAGTACTTC.

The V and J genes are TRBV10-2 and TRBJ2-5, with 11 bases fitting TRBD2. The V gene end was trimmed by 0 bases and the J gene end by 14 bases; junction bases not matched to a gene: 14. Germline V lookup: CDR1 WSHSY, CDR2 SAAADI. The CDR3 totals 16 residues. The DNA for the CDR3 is TGCGCCAGCAGTGAGTCTAGCGGGGGGGCCGGACGAATGGTATACTTC. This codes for CASSESSGGAGRMVYF.

The DNA for the CDR3 is TGTGCCAGCAGTCCTATTAGCGGGAGATGGAATGAGCAGTTCTTC. This sequence encodes CASSPISGRWNEQFF. The chain combines TRBV6-1 with TRBJ2-1, with 9 bases identical to TRBD2. CDR3 length: 15 amino acids. Germline V lookup: CDR1 MNHNS, CDR2 SASEGT. V shed 5 bases and J 7 bases; nucleotides not matched to a gene: 9.

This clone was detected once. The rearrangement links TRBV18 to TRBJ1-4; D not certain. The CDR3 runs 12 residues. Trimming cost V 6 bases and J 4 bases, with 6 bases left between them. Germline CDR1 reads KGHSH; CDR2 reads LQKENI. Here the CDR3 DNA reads TGTGCCAGCTCCTTCAGTAATGAAAAACTGTTTTTT. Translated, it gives CASSFSNEKLFF. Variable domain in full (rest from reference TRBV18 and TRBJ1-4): NAGVMQNPRHLVRRRGQEARLRCSPMKGHSHVYWYRQLPEEGLKFMVYLQKENIIDESGMPKERFSAEFPKEGPSILRIQQVVRGDSAAYFCASSFSNEKLFFGSGTQLSVL.

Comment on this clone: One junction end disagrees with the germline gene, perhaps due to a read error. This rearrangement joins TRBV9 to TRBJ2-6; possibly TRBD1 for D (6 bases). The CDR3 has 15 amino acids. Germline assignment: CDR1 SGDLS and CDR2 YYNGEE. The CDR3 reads CASRAGGTRPNGLTF. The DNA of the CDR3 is TGTGCCAGCAGAGCAGGTGGGACAAGACCGAACGGCCTGACTTTC. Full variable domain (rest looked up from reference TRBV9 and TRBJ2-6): DSGVTQTPKHLITATGQRVTLRCSPRSGDLSVYWYQQSLDQGLQFLIQYYNGEERAKGNILERFSAQQFPDLHSELNLSSLELGDSALYFCASRAGGTRPNGLTFGAGSRLTVL.